This TCR beta chain appears in the sequencing data of a study of T cells after yellow fever vaccination. Study results and caveats: Clonotypes appearing in both CD4 and CD8 compartments existed, and their share was small. It was a weaker secondary response, yet one that peaked faster, at day 5 versus 15.

Template-switching 5'RACE yielded the TCR cDNA; a universal primer site and UMIs were added in the process. TCRdb recomputed calls from the 5' RACE reads with MiXCR, one row per CDR3 protein. The sample records about 500,000 distinct CDR3 sequences, around 16% being singletons. On this clonotype itself: What it recognizes is unknown.

CDR1 and CDR2 (germline): SGHTA, FQGTGA. The CDR3 has 14 amino acids. The V end was cut by 4 bases, the J end by 3 bases, with 11 bases between. The origin of this receptor is a man between 18 and 35 years old who received the YFV17D yellow fever vaccine. Sequenced here: PBMCs, sampled 4 to 6 days after the first yellow fever vaccination. The V and J genes are TRBV7-3 and TRBJ2-3; D ambiguous. The CDR3, as DNA: TGTGCCAGCAGCTCCGGCCCTGGTACAGATACGCAGTATTTT. As protein: CASSSGPGTDTQYF.